The TCR beta chain described here comes from a study of graft-versus-host responses after intestinal transplantation. Study details: Anti-thymocyte globulin induction, then tacrolimus and steroids for around three years, went to all recipients. Study outcomes and limitations: Recipient marrow held GvH clones, some first seen in ileum or blood. High graft-versus-host to host-versus-graft T cell clonal ratios marked allografts of patients with graft-donor macrochimerism. Circulating GvH clone levels at their peak were associated with HvG declines (early post-transplant).

Germline lookup yields CDR1 SEHNR and CDR2 FQNEAQ (reference sequence). The CDR3 loop spans 17 amino acids. With V trimmed by 4 bases and J by 5 bases, 12 bases remained unmatched. Measured with immunoSEQ multiplex PCR; TCRdb has only the in-frame clones, and not every one. This sample has tens of thousands of clones, with 75% to 95% found just once. Regarding this clone: Its matching antigen is unknown.

This receptor was taken from a human donor who received an intestinal transplant. The rearrangement links TRBV7-9 to TRBJ1-5; 9 bases line up with TRBD1. This sample comprised unstimulated CD8+ T cells sorted from spleen or lymph node cells, obtained before intestinal transplant. The CDR3 nucleotides are TGTGCCAGCAGCTCCGGGACAGGGACCCCGAGCGATCAGCCCCAGCATTTT. It encodes CASSSGTGTPSDQPQHF.